This paragraph covers one T cell receptor beta chain sequence. Its antigen remains unidentified. No much larger clone exists at a distance of one base, and base qualities are not known. To demonstrate the VDJtools post-analysis software, the study profiled TCR beta repertoires from the peripheral blood of about 13 young patients with multiple sclerosis. The patients with multiple sclerosis were children and adolescents between about 6 and 15 years of age. From the cysteine through the phenylalanine, the CDR3 covers 14 amino acids. Here the CDR3 DNA is all that survives: 42 bases in frame from base 1. CDR1 MDHEN and CDR2 SYDVKM were looked up in the germline V gene. The library came from PCR. The sequencing machine was an Illumina HiSeq 2500. Unique molecular identifiers were incorporated into TCR beta cDNA libraries to reduce PCR and sequencing biases. Some 500,000 cDNA molecules were obtained for every 1 to 10 million input T cells, so each molecule roughly corresponded to one T cell. The patient libraries were prepared and sequenced with the same protocol used for the earlier healthy control dataset. Within a given batch, samples were prepared together, multiplexed and sequenced on the same HiSeq lane. In the paper's pipeline: MIGEC handled the raw barcoded reads, throwing out single-read molecular identifier groups before consensus assembly and CDR3 extraction. Clonotype tables were post-analysed with VDJtools, normalizing diversity by down-sampling all datasets to the smallest sample size. To correct batch-related cross-sample contamination, repertoire overlap clustering matched CDR3 amino acid sequences but not nucleotide sequences. TCRdb reprocessing: public reads trimmed at Q25 with fastp, clones called with MiXCR, in-frame beta chains kept. Each CDR3 protein gets just one entry, which takes the most common genes and DNA from the rows behind it. The authors' filters were not applied to this entry. In all, the sample holds a few hundred thousand distinct CDR3 sequences, and roughly 38% of those were seen once. The ten largest clones capture about 8% of the sample.

This sample is part of a study of post-analysis software for immune sequencing data (dated by TCRdb to about 2015). In the study overall: Recorded disease courses included relapsing-remitting, secondary progressive and progressive-relapsing multiple sclerosis, with some patients lacking subtype annotation. The patient repertoires were compared against approximately ten previously published healthy control repertoires obtained from donors aged roughly 6 to 28 years. A subset of samples was prepared in parallel using single-end sample barcoding, then pooled and co-amplified after Illumina adapter ligation. What the authors observed across the whole study: Patients showed significantly higher frequencies than controls for about 5 TRBV segments, among them TRBV5-6, TRBV5-1 and TRBV20-1. Direct clustering with F measure revealed strong co-clustering of samples prepared in the same batch, which led to a batch-effect correction. Significantly lower normalized Chao1 diversity was found in multiple sclerosis patients than in controls, suggesting substantial peripheral T-cell clonal expansion. The control group was slightly older than the multiple sclerosis patient group.

This clonotype originated in a girl aged 2 to 10 with multiple sclerosis. The source material was blood. Here the chain combines TRBV28 and TRBJ2-4, and the D gene may be TRBD2, 5 bases matching. The J call may be incorrect, as the DNA end agrees better with TRBJ2-7. In nucleotides, the sequence is TGTGCCAGCAGGGAAACCGAGAGGGTTTACGAGCAGTACTTC. This translates into CASRETERVYEQYF.